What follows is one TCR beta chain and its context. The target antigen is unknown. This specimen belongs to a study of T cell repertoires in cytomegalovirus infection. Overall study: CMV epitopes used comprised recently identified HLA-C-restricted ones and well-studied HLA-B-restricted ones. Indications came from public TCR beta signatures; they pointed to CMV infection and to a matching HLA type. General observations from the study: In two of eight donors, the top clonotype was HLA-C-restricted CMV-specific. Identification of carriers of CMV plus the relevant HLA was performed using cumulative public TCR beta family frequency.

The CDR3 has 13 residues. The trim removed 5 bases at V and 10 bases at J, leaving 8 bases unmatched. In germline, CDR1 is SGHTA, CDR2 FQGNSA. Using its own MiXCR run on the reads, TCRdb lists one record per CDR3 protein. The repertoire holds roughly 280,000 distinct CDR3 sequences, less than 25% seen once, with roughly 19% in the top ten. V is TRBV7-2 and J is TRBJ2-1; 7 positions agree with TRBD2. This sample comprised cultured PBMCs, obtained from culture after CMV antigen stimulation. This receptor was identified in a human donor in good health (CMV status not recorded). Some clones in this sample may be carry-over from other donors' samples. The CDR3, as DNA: TGTGCCAGCAGCCCCGGGGAGGGCCGGGAGCAGTTCTTC. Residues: CASSPGEGREQFF.